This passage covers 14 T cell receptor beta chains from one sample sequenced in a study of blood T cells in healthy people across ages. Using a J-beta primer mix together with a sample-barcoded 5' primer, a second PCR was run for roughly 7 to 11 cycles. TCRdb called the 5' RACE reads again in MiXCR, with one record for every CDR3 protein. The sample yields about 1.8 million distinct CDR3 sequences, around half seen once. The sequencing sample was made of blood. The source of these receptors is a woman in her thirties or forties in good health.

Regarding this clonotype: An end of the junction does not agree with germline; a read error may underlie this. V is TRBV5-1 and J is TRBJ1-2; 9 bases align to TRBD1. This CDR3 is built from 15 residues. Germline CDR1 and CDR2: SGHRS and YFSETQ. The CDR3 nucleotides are TGCGCCAGCAGCTCTGGGACAGGGTCCGGGTATGGCTGCACCTTC. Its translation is CASSSGTGSGYGCTF.

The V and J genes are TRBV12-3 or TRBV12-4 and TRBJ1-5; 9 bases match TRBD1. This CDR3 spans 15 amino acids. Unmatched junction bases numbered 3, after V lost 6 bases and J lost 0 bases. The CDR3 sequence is CASRRTGDSNQPQHF. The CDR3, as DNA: TGTGCCAGCAGGCGGACAGGGGATAGCAATCAGCCCCAGCATTTT.

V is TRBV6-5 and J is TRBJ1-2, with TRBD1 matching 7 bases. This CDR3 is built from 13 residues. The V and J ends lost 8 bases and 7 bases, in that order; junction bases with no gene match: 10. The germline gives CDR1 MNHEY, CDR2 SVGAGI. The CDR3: CASAFSQGCGYTF. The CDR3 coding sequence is TGTGCCAGCGCCTTTTCACAGGGGTGTGGCTACACCTTC.

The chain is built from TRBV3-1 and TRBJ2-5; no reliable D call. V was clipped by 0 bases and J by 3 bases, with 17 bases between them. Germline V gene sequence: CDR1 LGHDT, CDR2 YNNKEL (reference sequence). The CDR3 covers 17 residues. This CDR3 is CASSQDGWFRDEETQYF. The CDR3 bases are TGTGCCAGCAGCCAAGATGGGTGGTTTAGAGATGAAGAGACCCAGTACTTC.

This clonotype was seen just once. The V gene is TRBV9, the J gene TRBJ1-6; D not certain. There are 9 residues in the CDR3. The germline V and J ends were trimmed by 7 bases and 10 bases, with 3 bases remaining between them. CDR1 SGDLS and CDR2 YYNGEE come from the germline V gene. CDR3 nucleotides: TGTGCCAGCGGGTCACCCCTCCACTTT. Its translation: CASGSPLHF.

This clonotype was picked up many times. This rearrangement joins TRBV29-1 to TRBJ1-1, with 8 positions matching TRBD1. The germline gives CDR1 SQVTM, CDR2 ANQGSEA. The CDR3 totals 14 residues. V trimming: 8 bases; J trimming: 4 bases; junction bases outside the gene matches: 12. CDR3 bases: TGCAGCCTTAGGACAGGGTTAGGCGGCACTGAAGCTTTCTTT. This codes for CSLRTGLGGTEAFF.

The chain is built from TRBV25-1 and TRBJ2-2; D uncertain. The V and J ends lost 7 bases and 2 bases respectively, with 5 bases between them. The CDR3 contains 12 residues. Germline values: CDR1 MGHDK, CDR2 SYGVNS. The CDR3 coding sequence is TGTGCCAGCAACGAAAACACCGGGGAGCTGTTTTTT. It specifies CASNENTGELFF.

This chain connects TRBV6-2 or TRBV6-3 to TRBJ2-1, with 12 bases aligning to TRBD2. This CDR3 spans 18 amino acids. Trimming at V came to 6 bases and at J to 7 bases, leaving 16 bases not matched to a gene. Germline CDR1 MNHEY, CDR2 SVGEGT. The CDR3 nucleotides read TGTGCCAGCAGCCCGGCTAGCGGGGGGGCCGTGGGCCAAAATGAGCAGTTCTTC. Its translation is CASSPASGGAVGQNEQFF.

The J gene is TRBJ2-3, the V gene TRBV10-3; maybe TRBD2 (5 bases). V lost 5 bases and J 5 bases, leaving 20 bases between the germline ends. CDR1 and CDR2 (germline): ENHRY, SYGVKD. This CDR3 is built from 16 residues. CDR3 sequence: CAISSETRTLRDTQYF. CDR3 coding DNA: TGTGCCATCAGTTCGGAAACTAGAACCCTCCGAGATACGCAGTATTTT.

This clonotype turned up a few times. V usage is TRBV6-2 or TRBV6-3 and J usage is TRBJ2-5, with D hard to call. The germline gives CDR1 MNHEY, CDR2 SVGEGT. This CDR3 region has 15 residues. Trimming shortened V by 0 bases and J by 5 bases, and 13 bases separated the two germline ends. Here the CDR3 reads CASSYSSFSGETQYF. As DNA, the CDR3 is TGTGCCAGCAGTTACTCTTCCTTTTCTGGGGAGACCCAGTACTTC.

CDR3 DNA: TGCGCCAGCAGCCAAGTACCGGGGGCGGTCACCGGGGAGCTGTTTTTT. Its protein is CASSQVPGAVTGELFF. The chain recombines TRBV4-1 with TRBJ2-2; D is possibly TRBD1 or TRBD2 (6 bases each). Germline V gives CDR1 MGHRA, CDR2 YSYEKL. V dropped 1 base and J dropped 4 bases, with 13 bases sitting between them. The CDR3 extends over 16 amino acids.

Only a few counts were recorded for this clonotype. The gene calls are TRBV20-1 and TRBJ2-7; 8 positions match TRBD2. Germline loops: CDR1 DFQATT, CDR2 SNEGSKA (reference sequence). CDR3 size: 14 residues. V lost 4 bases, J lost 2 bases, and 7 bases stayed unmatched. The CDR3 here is CSATPGGNPYEQYF. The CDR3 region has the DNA TGCAGTGCTACCCCGGGGGGGAATCCCTACGAGCAGTACTTC.

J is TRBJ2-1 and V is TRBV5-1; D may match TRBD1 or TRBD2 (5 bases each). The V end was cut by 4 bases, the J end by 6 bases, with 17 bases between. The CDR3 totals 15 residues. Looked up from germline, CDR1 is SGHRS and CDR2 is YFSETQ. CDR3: CASSIILSRGNEQFF. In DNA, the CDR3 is TGCGCCAGCAGCATCATCCTCTCGAGGGGCAATGAGCAGTTCTTC.

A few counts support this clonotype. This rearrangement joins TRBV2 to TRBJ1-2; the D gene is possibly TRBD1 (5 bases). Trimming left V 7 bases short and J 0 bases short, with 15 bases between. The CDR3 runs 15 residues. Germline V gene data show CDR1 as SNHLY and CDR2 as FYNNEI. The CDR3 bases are TGTGCCAGCACCTACGGGACGGGGGCTAACTATGGCTACACCTTC. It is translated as CASTYGTGANYGYTF.